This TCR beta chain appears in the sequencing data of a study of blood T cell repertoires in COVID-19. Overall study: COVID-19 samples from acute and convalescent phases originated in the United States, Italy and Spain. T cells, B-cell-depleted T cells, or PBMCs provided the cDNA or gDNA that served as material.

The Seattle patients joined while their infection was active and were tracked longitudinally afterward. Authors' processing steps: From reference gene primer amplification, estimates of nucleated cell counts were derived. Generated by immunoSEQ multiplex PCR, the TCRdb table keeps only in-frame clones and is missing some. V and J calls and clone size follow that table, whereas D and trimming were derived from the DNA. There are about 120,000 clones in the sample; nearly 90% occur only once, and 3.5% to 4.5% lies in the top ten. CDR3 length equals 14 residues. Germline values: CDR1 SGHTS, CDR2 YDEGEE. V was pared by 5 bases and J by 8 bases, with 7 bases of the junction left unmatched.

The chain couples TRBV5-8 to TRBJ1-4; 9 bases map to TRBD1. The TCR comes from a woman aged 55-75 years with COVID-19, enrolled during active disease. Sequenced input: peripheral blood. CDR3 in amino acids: CASSRGQGLEKLFF. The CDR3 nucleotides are TGTGCCAGCAGTCGGGGACAGGGCTTGGAAAAACTGTTTTTT.